The subject of this entry is one T cell receptor beta chain. Antigen: not known. This sample is drawn from a study of cytomegalovirus exposure and HLA in healthy donors. Regarding the study as a whole: A link between a missense DCLRE1C variant and TCR beta V- and J-gene trimming emerged from a later analysis.

The PCR contained 60 Vbeta and 13 Jbeta primers. Clones were sequenced by immunoSEQ multiplex PCR, and TCRdb holds only the in-frame ones, with some missing. The sample comprises some 110,000 clones, under 85% of which are singletons, and 1.3% rests with the top ten. CDR3 length: 14 amino acids. CDR1 SGHDT and CDR2 YYEEEE come from the germline V gene. Trimming took 4 bases from V and 7 from J, leaving 15 bases between them. The sequenced sample was PBMCs. This TCR came from a man aged 25 to 40 in good health and CMV-seronegative. V gene TRBV5-6 combines with J gene TRBJ1-3; D gene unclear. This chain's CDR3 is CASSLRGARNTIYF. CDR3 in DNA: TGTGCCAGCAGCCTTCGAGGAGCTCGGAACACCATATATTTT. The full variable domain, rest sourced from reference TRBV5-6 and TRBJ1-3, is DAGVTQSPTHLIKTRGQQVTLRCSPKSGHDTVSWYQQALGQGPQFIFQYYEEEERQRGNFPDRFSGHQFPNYSSELNVNALLLGDSALYLCASSLRGARNTIYFGEGSWLTVV.